These 2 T cell receptor beta chains share one sample of origin, sequenced in a study of T-cell memory formation after mild COVID-19. TCRdb ran MiXCR on the 5' RACE reads and lists one entry per CDR3 protein. Of 200,000 to 300,000 distinct CDR3 sequences listed, less than 20% were seen once; the top ten hold 2% to 2.5%. Material: PBMCs or a T cell subset sorted from them (not recorded which). The receptors come from an adult woman who had mild COVID-19 (a few samples of this study predate the infection). Cell type and time point are not known.

The chain is built from TRBV18 and TRBJ2-1; D is unresolved. Germline V CDR1 and CDR2: KGHSH, LQKENI. Deletions cut 3 bases from V and 7 bases from J, with 10 bases between. The CDR3 sequence is 13 residues long. This CDR3 reads CASSPLEGNEQFF. The CDR3 DNA reads TGTGCCAGCTCACCCCTCGAAGGGAATGAGCAGTTCTTC.

This clonotype was seen only a few times. The rearrangement links TRBV12-3 or TRBV12-4 to TRBJ2-7; a possible D gene is TRBD2 (5 bases). This CDR3 contains 13 residues. The germline V and J ends were trimmed by 4 bases and 2 bases, with 9 bases remaining between them. This chain's CDR3 is CASSSRATYEQYF. The CDR3 DNA follows: TGTGCCAGCAGTTCGCGGGCCACCTACGAGCAGTACTTC.